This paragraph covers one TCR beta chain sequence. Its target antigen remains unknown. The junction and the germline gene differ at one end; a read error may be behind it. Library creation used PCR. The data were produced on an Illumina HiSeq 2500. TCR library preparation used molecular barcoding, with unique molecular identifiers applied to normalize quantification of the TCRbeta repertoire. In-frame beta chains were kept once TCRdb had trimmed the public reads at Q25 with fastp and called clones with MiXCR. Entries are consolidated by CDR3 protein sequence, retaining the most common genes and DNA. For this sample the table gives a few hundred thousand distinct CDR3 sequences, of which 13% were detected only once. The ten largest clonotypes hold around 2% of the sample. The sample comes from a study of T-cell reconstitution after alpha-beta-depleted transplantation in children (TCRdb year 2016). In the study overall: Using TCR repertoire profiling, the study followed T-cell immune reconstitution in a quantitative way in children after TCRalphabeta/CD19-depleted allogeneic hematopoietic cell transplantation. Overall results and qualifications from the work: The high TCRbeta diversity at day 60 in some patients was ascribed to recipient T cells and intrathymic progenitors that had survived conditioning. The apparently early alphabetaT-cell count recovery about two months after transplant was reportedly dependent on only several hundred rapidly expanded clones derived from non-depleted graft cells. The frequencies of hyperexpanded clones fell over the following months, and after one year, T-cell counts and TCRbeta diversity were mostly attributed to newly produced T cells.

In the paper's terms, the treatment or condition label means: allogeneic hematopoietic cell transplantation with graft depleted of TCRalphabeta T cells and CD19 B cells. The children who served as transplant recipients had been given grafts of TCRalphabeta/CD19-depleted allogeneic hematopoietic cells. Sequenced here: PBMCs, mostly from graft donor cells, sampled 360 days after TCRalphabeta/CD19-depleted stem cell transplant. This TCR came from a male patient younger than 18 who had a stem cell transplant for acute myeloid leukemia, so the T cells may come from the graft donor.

CDR3 region: CASRPYYNEHFF. DNA sequence: TGTGCCAGCAGACCCTATTACAATGAGCATTTCTTC. The V and J genes are TRBV6-2 or TRBV6-3 and TRBJ2-1; no D gene can be assigned with confidence. The CDR3 spans 12 residues, from the cysteine through the phenylalanine. Just CDR3 DNA is preserved here, 36 bases in frame from base 1. The germline V gene yields MNHEY for CDR1 and SVGEGT for CDR2.